These T cell receptor beta chains were read from a single sample in a study of control samples from healthy donors and cancer patients. Method: immunoSEQ multiplex PCR; TCRdb's copy keeps in-frame clones and lacks some. The sample holds about 86,000 clones; 80% to 95% are singletons and the top ten take 1.5%. Material: blood. The receptors were gathered from a woman in her twenties or thirties in good health. The CDR3 runs from the conserved cysteine through the conserved F or W. Each record gives: J gene, V gene, D gene, clone size, CDR3 DNA, CDR3 protein. D genes are given only for firm matches. Only part of the rows carry a size: once, few, many, or a class if the clone is expanded.

>TRBJ1-2|TRBV12-3/TRBV12-4|-|-
TGTGCCAGCAGCCCCGGCGACTATGGCTACACCTTC
CASSPGDYGYTF
>TRBJ1-4|TRBV30|-|-
TGTGCCTGGAGTAATACCCTCGCAACTAATGAAAAACTGTTTTTT
CAWSNTLATNEKLFF
>TRBJ2-1|TRBV3-1/TRBV3-2|-|-
TGTGCCAGCAGCCCGACACCTAGCTCCTACAATGAGCAGTTCTTC
CASSPTPSSYNEQFF
>TRBJ2-1|TRBV18|TRBD2|-
TGTGCCAGCTCACCAGCTATAGCGGGGGGATACAATGAGCAGTTCTTC
CASSPAIAGGYNEQFF
>TRBJ1-2|TRBV14|-|-
TGTGCCAGCAGCTTCAGGGGTGGCTATGGCTACACCTTC
CASSFRGGYGYTF
>TRBJ2-7|TRBV11-2|-|-
TGTGCCAGCAGCTACCGATCCTACGAGCAGTACTTC
CASSYRSYEQYF
>TRBJ2-3|TRBV9|TRBD2|-
TGTGCCAGCAGCGTAGATGGGACTAGTTTTACGGCGCAGTATTTT
CASSVDGTSFTAQYF
>TRBJ2-2|TRBV2|TRBD2|-
TGTGCCAGCAGCGCATTTGGCGGGGGTAATACCGGGGAGCTGTTTTTT
CASSAFGGGNTGELFF
>TRBJ1-2|TRBV6-5|-|once
TGTGCCAGCATGTTAACAGGAGATGGCTACACCTTC
CASMLTGDGYTF
>TRBJ2-5|TRBV7-9|TRBD1|-
TGTGCCAGCAGCACGACAGGGATAGAGACCCAGTACTTC
CASSTTGIETQYF
>TRBJ2-5|TRBV18|-|once
TGTGCCAGCTCGAGTGGAGAGACCCAGTACTTC
CASSSGETQYF
>TRBJ1-1|TRBV4-1|-|-
TGCGCCAGCAGCCAGAGGATGAGGGTGAACACTGAAGCTTTCTTT
CASSQRMRVNTEAFF
>TRBJ2-5|TRBV6-2/TRBV6-3|TRBD2|medium-sized
TGTGCCAGCAGCCCGGCAACTAGCGGGGGAGAGACCCAGTACTTC
CASSPATSGGETQYF
>TRBJ1-5|TRBV18|-|-
TGTGCCAGCTCACCGGACCCTACTCAGCCCCAGCATTTT
CASSPDPTQPQHF
>TRBJ1-5|TRBV7-9|-|-
TGTGCCAGCAGCTTACCTAATGTAGTAGCCCCCCAGCATTTT
CASSLPNVVAPQHF
>TRBJ2-3|TRBV6-2/TRBV6-3|-|-
TGTGCCAGCAGTACAGGCGGGGGCACAGATACGCAGTATTTT
CASSTGGGTDTQYF
>TRBJ1-2|TRBV4-1|TRBD1|-
TGCGCCAGCAGCCAAGGGACAGGGGTGTTGTTGACTTCTAGCTATGGCTACACCTTC
CASSQGTGVLLTSSYGYTF
>TRBJ2-5|TRBV7-6|-|-
TGTGCCAGCAGCCCCTCCTGGGAGACCCAGTACTTC
CASSPSWETQYF
>TRBJ1-5|TRBV14|-|-
TGTGCCAGCAGCCTGGATCGTAGTCAGCCCCAGCATTTT
CASSLDRSQPQHF
>TRBJ2-5|TRBV6-1|TRBD1|-
TGTGCCAGCAGTGAAGTCGGGACAGGAAGACAGACCCAGTACTTC
CASSEVGTGRQTQYF
>TRBJ2-1|TRBV7-9|TRBD2|once
TGTGCCAGCAGCATGGGACTAGCGGGAGTAGATGAGCAGTTCTTC
CASSMGLAGVDEQFF
>TRBJ1-1|TRBV19|-|-
TGTGCCAGTAGTATTTCCAGGGGAGGCGCTTTCTTT
CASSISRGGAFF
>TRBJ2-2|TRBV5-5|-|-
TGTGCCAGCAGCTTGGTCGGGTCGCCAGGTCACGGGGAGCTGTTTTTT
CASSLVGSPGHGELFF
>TRBJ2-7|TRBV7-8|-|-
TGTGCCAGCAGCCCCCCCCGGGAGATCCAGCAGTACTTC
CASSPPREIQQYF